This passage covers 12 T cell receptor beta chains from one sample sequenced in a study of T cell changes during pregnancy in multiple sclerosis. Clones were sequenced by immunoSEQ multiplex PCR, and TCRdb holds only the in-frame ones, with some missing. This sample has around 100,000 clones, with about 89% found just once. This material consisted of peripheral blood, taken after pregnancy. The source is a female donor with multiple sclerosis, enrolled in a pregnancy study.

This clone appeared a single time. The CDR3 is CASSSYRYDSSGNTIYF. CDR3 bases: TGTGCCAGCAGCTCGTACCGGTATGACAGCTCTGGAAACACCATATATTTT. This sequence joins TRBV5-6 and TRBJ1-3; maybe TRBD1 (5 bases). The V end was cut by 3 bases, the J end by 0 bases, with 16 bases between. The CDR3 sequence is 17 residues long. Germline CDR1 SGHDT, CDR2 YYEEEE.

This clone was picked up a small number of times. The chain carries TRBV2 and TRBJ1-1, with 7 bases fitting TRBD1. This CDR3 is built from 14 residues. With 6 bases clipped from V and 1 base from J, the junction kept 5 bases outside the gene matches. From germline, CDR1 is SNHLY and CDR2 FYNNEI. The CDR3 coding sequence is TGTGCCAGCAGGGCCGGGACAGAGAACACTGAAGCTTTCTTT. Encoded protein: CASRAGTENTEAFF.

The chain combines TRBV2 with TRBJ2-6; D is undetermined. The V end lost 6 bases, the J end lost 8 bases, and 11 bases lay between the germline ends. This CDR3 spans 13 amino acids. Germline CDR1 reads SNHLY; CDR2 reads FYNNEI. Here the CDR3 reads CASRVDSSNVLTF. CDR3 coding DNA: TGTGCCAGCAGGGTTGACTCGTCCAACGTCCTGACTTTC.

This clone is a singleton in its sample. DNA of the CDR3: TGTGCCAGCAGCGTTAACAGGGGTACAGATACGCAGTATTTT. As protein: CASSVNRGTDTQYF. This rearrangement joins TRBV9 to TRBJ2-3; 7 bases are shared with TRBD1. Trimming took 2 bases from V and 3 from J; bases not matched to a gene: 3. Germline V gives CDR1 SGDLS, CDR2 YYNGEE. The CDR3 sequence is 14 residues long.

The chain joins TRBV9 to TRBJ2-1, with D possibly matching TRBD1 (6 bases). The CDR3 has 16 amino acids. The germline V gene has CDR1 SGDLS and CDR2 YYNGEE. V was cut by 0 bases and J by 1 base, with 11 bases left in between. The CDR3 DNA is TGTGCCAGCAGCGTAGGACACCAGGGGTCCTACAATGAGCAGTTCTTC. Translated: CASSVGHQGSYNEQFF.

The chain joins TRBV30 to TRBJ1-2; 12 bases align to TRBD1. Germline V gene sequence: CDR1 GTSNPN, CDR2 SVGIG (reference sequence). V was clipped by 0 bases and J by 3 bases; unmatched bases: 2. The CDR3 consists of 15 residues. The CDR3 loop reads CAWSVGTGGDYGYTF. The CDR3 coding sequence is TGTGCCTGGAGTGTGGGGACAGGGGGCGACTATGGCTACACCTTC.

The chain recombines TRBV12-5 with TRBJ1-2; D gene uncertain. Germline CDR1 and CDR2: LGHNT and FRNRAP. V lost 7 bases and J lost 2, with 8 bases in between. CDR3 length: 12 residues. The CDR3 is CASAERNYGYTF. The CDR3 region has the DNA TGTGCTAGTGCCGAGAGGAACTATGGCTACACCTTC.

This sequence joins TRBV9 and TRBJ2-3; D gene unclear. The germline gives CDR1 SGDLS, CDR2 YYNGEE. This CDR3 spans 13 amino acids. Trimming removed 4 bases at V and 0 bases at J, with 6 bases between. The CDR3 coding sequence is TGTGCCAGCAGCCTTACTAGCACAGATACGCAGTATTTT. This sequence encodes CASSLTSTDTQYF.

V is TRBV30 and J is TRBJ1-2; D gene ambiguous. Germline CDR1 and CDR2: GTSNPN and SVGIG (reference sequence). The germline V and J ends were trimmed by 5 bases and 7 bases, with 8 bases remaining between them. The CDR3 sequence is 10 residues long. The CDR3 spells CAWGPGGYTF. Written as DNA, the CDR3 is TGTGCCTGGGGCCCAGGTGGCTACACCTTC.

This clone has a single count. The gene calls are TRBV5-4 and TRBJ2-2; D uncertain. V lost 0 bases to trimming and J lost 0 bases, with 6 bases between them. Per germline, CDR1 SGHNT and CDR2 YYREEE (reference sequence). There are 15 residues in the CDR3. Written as DNA, the CDR3 is TGTGCCAGCAGCTTGGTAGCCCCGAACACCGGGGAGCTGTTTTTT. This sequence encodes CASSLVAPNTGELFF.

The rearrangement links TRBV10-3 to TRBJ1-2, with 8 bases aligning to TRBD1. V shed 8 bases and J 2 bases; nucleotides not matched to a gene: 7. This CDR3 spans 14 amino acids. Germline CDR1 ENHRY, CDR2 SYGVKD. The CDR3 loop is CAIGGQGSNYGYTF. In nucleotides, the CDR3 is TGTGCCATCGGCGGACAGGGATCGAACTATGGCTACACCTTC.

The chain is built from TRBV7-3 and TRBJ2-3; no firm D call. Per germline, CDR1 SGHTA and CDR2 FQGTGA. The CDR3 extends over 13 amino acids. The V and J ends lost 5 bases and 1 base respectively, with 7 bases between them. Here the CDR3 DNA reads TGTGCCAGCAGCCTCCTCGGCACAGATACGCAGTATTTT. Translated: CASSLLGTDTQYF.